The 21 T cell receptor beta chains listed next were all sequenced from one sample in a study of beta chain features in type 1 diabetes. cDNA synthesis used the whole RNA isolate, giving expressed TCRB sequences. Measured with immunoSEQ multiplex PCR; TCRdb has only the in-frame clones, and not every one. The sample holds hundreds of thousands of clones, less than 20% seen once. Sequenced material: naive CD4+ T cells from blood. The receptors were sampled from a man aged 18 to 30 in good health.

This clone occurred a few times. This chain uses TRBV5-1 with TRBJ2-7, with D possibly matching TRBD1 (5 bases). Germline V CDR1 and CDR2: SGHRS, YFSETQ. The CDR3 length is 15 residues. V shed 0 bases and J shed 0 bases, with 10 bases lying between them. The CDR3 sequence is CASSLGQQVSYEQYF. The CDR3 nucleotides are TGCGCCAGCAGCTTGGGACAGCAAGTCTCCTACGAGCAGTACTTC. Full variable domain (remainder filled in from reference TRBV5-1 and TRBJ2-7): KAGVTQTPRYLIKTRGQQVTLSCSPISGHRSVSWYQQTPGQGLQFLFEYFSETQRNKGNFPGRFSGRQFSNSRSEMNVSTLELGDSALYLCASSLGQQVSYEQYFGPGTRLTVT.

The J gene is TRBJ2-7, the V gene TRBV11-2; TRBD2 might be the D (5 bases). Germline V gene lookup returns CDR1 SGHAT and CDR2 FQNNGV. The CDR3 sequence is 15 residues long. V was cut by 1 base and J by 0 bases, with 10 bases left in between. The CDR3 loop reads CASSLVRGNSYEQYF. The CDR3 bases are TGTGCCAGCAGCTTAGTGAGAGGGAACTCCTACGAGCAGTACTTC.

The chain is built from TRBV5-4 and TRBJ2-1; D unresolved. V was cut by 0 bases and J by 0 bases, with 7 bases left in between. This CDR3 has 15 amino acids. Germline CDR1 SGHNT, CDR2 YYREEE (reference sequence). The CDR3 here is CASSLGTSSYNEQFF. CDR3 sequence (DNA): TGTGCCAGCAGCTTGGGAACAAGCTCCTACAATGAGCAGTTCTTC.

This clone was counted between two and nine times. V usage is TRBV7-2 and J usage is TRBJ2-3; TRBD2 aligns across 9 bases. CDR1 and CDR2 from the germline V gene are SGHTA and FQGNSA. Germline trimming cut 2 bases from V and 1 base from J; bases unmatched to any gene: 4. This CDR3 comprises 16 residues. CDR3 DNA sequence: TGTGCCAGCAGCTTACAAGCGGGAGGAGGCACAGATACGCAGTATTTT. It yields the protein CASSLQAGGGTDTQYF.

V is TRBV28 and J is TRBJ1-2, with D uncertain. The CDR3 extends over 14 amino acids. Trimming stripped 3 bases from V and 0 bases from J, with 8 bases between. From germline, CDR1 is MDHEN and CDR2 SYDVKM. This CDR3 reads CASSFGNTNYGYTF. In DNA form, the CDR3 reads TGTGCCAGCAGTTTCGGCAATACTAACTATGGCTACACCTTC.

The chain carries TRBV10-3 and TRBJ1-5; D gene unclear. Germline V CDR1 and CDR2: ENHRY, SYGVKD. Trimming cost V 4 bases and J 5 bases, with 9 bases left between them. The CDR3 covers 13 residues. CDR3 region: CAISGAQDQPQHF. In nucleotides, the CDR3 is TGTGCCATCAGTGGGGCCCAAGATCAGCCCCAGCATTTT.

The rearrangement uses TRBV27 and TRBJ1-5, with D possibly TRBD1 on 6 matching bases. The germline CDR1 and CDR2 sequences are MNHEY and SMNVEV (reference sequence). Trimming pared 5 bases from V and 2 bases from J, leaving 16 bases between. There are 16 residues in the CDR3. CDR3 in amino acids: CASSTLTGMGNQPQHF. CDR3 DNA sequence: TGTGCCAGCAGTACCCTGACAGGAATGGGCAATCAGCCCCAGCATTTT.

This clone was seen a handful of times. The V gene is TRBV5-4, the J gene TRBJ2-7; tentatively, D is TRBD2 (5 bases). Trimming removed 4 bases at V and 5 bases at J, with 22 bases between. Germline V gene lookup returns CDR1 SGHNT and CDR2 YYREEE (reference sequence). The CDR3 covers 16 residues. The CDR3 DNA is TGTGCCAGCAGCATGGGGTGGTGGATTCCAGCGGACGAGCAGTACTTC. It codes for CASSMGWWIPADEQYF.

CDR3 nucleotide sequence: TGTGCCAGCAGTCCTCCCGTAGGTGGCTACACCTTC. Its protein product is CASSPPVGGYTF. J is TRBJ1-2 and V is TRBV6-6; D call uncertain. CDR1 is MNHNY, CDR2 SVGAGI, per germline (reference sequence). Trimming stripped 5 bases from V and 7 bases from J, with 11 bases between. The length of the CDR3 is 12 residues.

This clone was detected only a few times. The rearrangement links TRBV6-1 to TRBJ2-3; D is possibly TRBD1 (6 bases). The CDR3 length is 13 residues. Germline V gene sequence: CDR1 MNHNS, CDR2 SASEGT. The V end lost 6 bases, the J end lost 3 bases, and 10 bases lay between the germline ends. The CDR3 coding sequence is TGTGCCAGCAGATCCACAGGGACAGATACGCAGTATTTT. Protein product: CASRSTGTDTQYF.

This chain connects TRBV6-6 to TRBJ2-5, with TRBD2 identical over 9 bases. The J call could be wrong; TRBJ2-7 is a better fit for the DNA end. Germline loops: CDR1 MNHNY, CDR2 SVGAGI (reference sequence). The length of the CDR3 is 16 residues. CDR3 region: CASSYGAGGPTYEQYF. The CDR3 DNA follows: TGTGCCAGCAGTTACGGAGCGGGGGGTCCAACCTACGAGCAGTACTTC.

The chain employs TRBV5-1 and TRBJ2-1, with 10 nucleotides matching TRBD1. The V and J ends lost 0 bases and 0 bases, in that order; junction bases with no gene match: 9. CDR1 SGHRS and CDR2 YFSETQ come from the germline V gene. The CDR3 extends over 19 amino acids. CDR3 sequence reads: CASSLGQGASDSSYNEQFF. Written as DNA, the CDR3 is TGCGCCAGCAGCTTGGGACAGGGGGCCTCCGATTCCTCCTACAATGAGCAGTTCTTC.

This clone was picked up a small number of times. The CDR3 spells CASSLGLATQETQYF. The CDR3 DNA reads as TGTGCCAGCAGTCTCGGACTAGCGACCCAAGAGACCCAGTACTTC. The rearrangement joins TRBV27 to TRBJ2-5, with 9 bases aligning to TRBD2. V was pared by 5 bases and J by 1 base, with 5 bases of the junction left unmatched. This CDR3 region has 15 residues. Germline V gives CDR1 MNHEY, CDR2 SMNVEV (reference sequence).

This clone was picked up a small number of times. The chain carries TRBV15 and TRBJ2-5, with 8 bases fitting TRBD2. This CDR3 is 16 amino acids long. The trim removed 1 base at V and 4 bases at J, leaving 8 bases unmatched. Germline V gene lookup returns CDR1 LNHNV and CDR2 YYDKDF (reference sequence). In DNA form, the CDR3 reads TGTGCCACCAGCAGAGGGGTTAGCGGGGTTATAGAGACCCAGTACTTC. It specifies CATSRGVSGVIETQYF. Together with reference TRBV15 and TRBJ2-5, the CDR3 gives the full variable domain: DAMVIQNPRYQVTQFGKPVTLSCSQTLNHNVMYWYQQKSSQAPKLLFHYYDKDFNNEADTPDNFQSRRPNTSFCFLDIRSPGLGDTAMYLCATSRGVSGVIETQYFGPGTRLLVL.

This clone was counted a few times. The chain combines TRBV9 with TRBJ2-1, with 7 bases lining up with TRBD2. Trimming at V came to 0 bases and at J to 9 bases, leaving 12 bases not matched to a gene. The length of the CDR3 is 16 residues. Germline V gene sequence: CDR1 SGDLS, CDR2 YYNGEE. The chain's CDR3 is CASSVAQQRGGVEQFF. CDR3 DNA sequence: TGTGCCAGCAGCGTAGCTCAACAGCGGGGTGGGGTTGAGCAGTTCTTC.

The chain combines TRBV30 with TRBJ2-3; D perhaps matches TRBD2 (6 bases). This CDR3 spans 14 amino acids. Trimming stripped 5 bases from V and 4 bases from J, with 16 bases between. The germline V gene has CDR1 GTSNPN and CDR2 SVGIG (reference sequence). This CDR3 is CAWGLGGAPDTQYF. In DNA form, the CDR3 reads TGTGCCTGGGGCTTGGGGGGTGCCCCAGATACGCAGTATTTT. Full variable domain (remainder filled in from reference TRBV30 and TRBJ2-3): SQTIHQWPATLVQPVGSPLSLECTVEGTSNPNLYWYRQAAGRGLQLLFYSVGIGQISSEVPQNLSASRPQDRQFILSSKKLLLSDSGFYLCAWGLGGAPDTQYFGPGTRLTVL.

V usage is TRBV7-9 and J usage is TRBJ2-7; D is possibly TRBD2 (7 bases). V shed 5 bases and J shed 0 bases, with 20 bases lying between them. CDR1 and CDR2 (germline): SEHNR, FQNEAQ (reference sequence). There are 17 residues in the CDR3. This CDR3 is CASSPNSLRGGSYEQYF. In DNA form, the CDR3 reads TGTGCCAGCAGCCCGAATTCCCTGAGGGGGGGCTCCTACGAGCAGTACTTC.

In DNA form, the CDR3 reads TGTGCCAGCAGCTTAAAGGGGACGCTAAGGAACACCGGGGAGCTGTTTTTT. This codes for CASSLKGTLRNTGELFF. The rearrangement links TRBV7-2 to TRBJ2-2; the D gene could be TRBD1 or TRBD2 (5 bases each). Trimming shortened V by 2 bases and J by 1 base, and 14 bases separated the two germline ends. The CDR3 has 17 amino acids. The germline V gene has CDR1 SGHTA and CDR2 FQGNSA.

V usage is TRBV5-1 and J usage is TRBJ1-5, with D possibly being TRBD1 (6 bases). V lost 0 bases and J 7 bases, leaving 14 bases between the germline ends. Germline V lookup: CDR1 SGHRS, CDR2 YFSETQ. The CDR3 length is 15 residues. CDR3 sequence: CASSLGDIKSQPQHF. In DNA, the CDR3 is TGCGCCAGCAGCTTGGGGGACATTAAAAGCCAGCCCCAGCATTTT.

The V call is TRBV5-4, the J call TRBJ1-2; perhaps TRBD1 as D (6 bases). Looked up from germline, CDR1 is SGHNT and CDR2 is YYREEE (reference sequence). V lost 5 bases and J 4 bases, leaving 18 bases between the germline ends. The CDR3 length is 15 residues. CDR3 nucleotide sequence: TGTGCCAGCAGATTAGGGGGGCAACTTTTCTATGGCTACACCTTC. It translates to CASRLGGQLFYGYTF.

The J gene is TRBJ1-2, the V gene TRBV20-1, with D uncertain. Trimming took off 3 bases at V and 3 bases at J, with 5 bases between the two ends. The germline CDR1 and CDR2 sequences are DFQATT and SNEGSKA (reference sequence). There are 11 residues in the CDR3. The CDR3 sequence is CSARGYYGYTF. CDR3 sequence (DNA): TGCAGTGCTAGGGGATACTATGGCTACACCTTC.